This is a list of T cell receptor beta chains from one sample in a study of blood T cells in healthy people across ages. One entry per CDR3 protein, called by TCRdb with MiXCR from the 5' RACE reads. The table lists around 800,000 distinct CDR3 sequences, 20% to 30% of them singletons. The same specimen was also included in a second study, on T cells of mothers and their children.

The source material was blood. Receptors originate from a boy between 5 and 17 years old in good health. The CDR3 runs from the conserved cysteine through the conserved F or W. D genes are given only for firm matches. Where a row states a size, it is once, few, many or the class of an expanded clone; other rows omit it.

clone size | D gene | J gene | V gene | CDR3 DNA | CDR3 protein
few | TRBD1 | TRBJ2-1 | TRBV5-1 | TGCGCCAGCAGCTTCAACGGACAGGGTTCAAGTGAGCAGTTCTTC | CASSFNGQGSSEQFF
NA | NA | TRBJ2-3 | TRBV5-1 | TGCGCCAGCAGCAACCGCGCCCCAACAGATCCGCAGTATTTT | CASSNRAPTDPQYF
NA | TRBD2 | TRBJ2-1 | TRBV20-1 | TGCAGTGCGCCCGGGCGGCGGGGGGACTCCTACAATGAGCAGTTCTTC | CSAPGRRGDSYNEQFF
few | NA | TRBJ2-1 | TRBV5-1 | TGCGCCAGCAGGACGGGTGAGACCTACAATGAGCAGTTCTTC | CASRTGETYNEQFF
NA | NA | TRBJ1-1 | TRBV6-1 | TGTGCCAGCGGGGTACTGATGAACACTGAAGCTTTCTTT | CASGVLMNTEAFF
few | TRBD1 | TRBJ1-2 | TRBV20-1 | TGCAGTGCTACCCAGGGACAGGTCTGGAACTATGGCTACACCTTC | CSATQGQVWNYGYTF
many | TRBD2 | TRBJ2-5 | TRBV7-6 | TGTGCCAGCAGCCCTAACCCCGGGACTACGGGGGAGACCCAGTACTTC | CASSPNPGTTGETQYF
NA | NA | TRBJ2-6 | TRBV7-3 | TGTGCCAGCAGCTCCCGAGGTAATGAGGCCAACGTCCTGACTTTC | CASSSRGNEANVLTF
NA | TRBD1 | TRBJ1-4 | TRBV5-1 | TGCGCCAGCTTTCCGGGGACAGGGGACGAAAAACTGTTTTTT | CASFPGTGDEKLFF
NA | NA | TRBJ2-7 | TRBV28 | TGTGCCAGCAGTTTGGGCGGGACAGTCTACGAGCAGTACTTC | CASSLGGTVYEQYF
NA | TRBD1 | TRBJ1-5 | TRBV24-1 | TGTGCCACCAGCGCGACAGGGGAAAATCAGCCCCAGCATTTT | CATSATGENQPQHF
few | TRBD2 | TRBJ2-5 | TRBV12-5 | TGTGCTAGTGCCTCCGGGACTAGCGCGGGAGAGCAGTACTTC | CASASGTSAGEQYF
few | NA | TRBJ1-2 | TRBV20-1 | TGCAGTGCTAGAGATATAGGTCCCACCTTCACCCTTAACTATGGCTACACCTTC | CSARDIGPTFTLNYGYTF
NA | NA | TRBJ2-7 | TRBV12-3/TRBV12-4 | TGTGCCAGCAGCCTTGGACAGAGGCAGTACTTC | CASSLGQRQYF
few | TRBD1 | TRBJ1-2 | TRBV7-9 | TGTGCCAGCAGCTTGTGGACAGGGACCAACTATGGCTACACCTTC | CASSLWTGTNYGYTF
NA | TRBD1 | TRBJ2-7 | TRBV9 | TGTGCCAGCATGAAGGGGGCCTTCTCCTACGAGCAGTACTTC | CASMKGAFSYEQYF
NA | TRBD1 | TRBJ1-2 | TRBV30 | TGTGCCTGGAGTCTCGGGACAGGGAGTGGCTACACCTTC | CAWSLGTGSGYTF
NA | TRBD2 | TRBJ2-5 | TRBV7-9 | TGTGCCAGCAGCCCCGGGCGGGGGATCCAAGAGACCCAGTACTTC | CASSPGRGIQETQYF
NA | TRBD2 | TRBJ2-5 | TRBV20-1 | TGCAGTGCTAGAGATCAGAGTAGCGGGGTTTCGGAGACCCAGTACTTC | CSARDQSSGVSETQYF
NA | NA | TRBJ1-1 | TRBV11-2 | TGTGCCAGCAGTTGGGCAGGGGCGAAAACTGAAGCTTTCTTT | CASSWAGAKTEAFF
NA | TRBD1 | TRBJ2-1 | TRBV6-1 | TGTGCCAGCAGTGAAGCGGGGACAGGGTCGCAGTTCTTC | CASSEAGTGSQFF
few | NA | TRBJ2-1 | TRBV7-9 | TGTGCCAGCAGCTTAAACAACAATGAGCAGTTCTTC | CASSLNNNEQFF
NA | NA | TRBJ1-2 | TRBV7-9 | TGTGCCAGCAGCCGGCGGGAGGGCTACACCTTC | CASSRREGYTF
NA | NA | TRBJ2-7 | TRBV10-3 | TGTGCCATCAGCCCGGGACCAGCCTACGAGCAGTACTTC | CAISPGPAYEQYF
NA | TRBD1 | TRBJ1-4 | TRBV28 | TGTGCCAGCAGTTCGGGACAGGGACATGAAAAACTGTTTTTT | CASSSGQGHEKLFF
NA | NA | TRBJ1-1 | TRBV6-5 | TGTGTCAGCAGTTATAAATACAGGGCAAACACTGAAGCTTACTTT | CVSSYKYRANTEAYF
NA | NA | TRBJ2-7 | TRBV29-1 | TGCAGCGTTGAAGATTGGGGGTCCTCCTACGAGCAGTACTTC | CSVEDWGSSYEQYF
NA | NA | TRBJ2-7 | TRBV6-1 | TGTGCCAGCAGTCCACTTGCCATGAGCCACGAGCAGTACTTC | CASSPLAMSHEQYF
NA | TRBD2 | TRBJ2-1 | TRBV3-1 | TGTGCCAGCAGCCAACTGACTAGCGGGGGGACATACAATGAGCAGTTCTTC | CASSQLTSGGTYNEQFF
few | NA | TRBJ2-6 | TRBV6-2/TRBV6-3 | TGTGCCAGCAGTTGGGCCAGACCTGGGGCCAACGTCCTGACTTTC | CASSWARPGANVLTF
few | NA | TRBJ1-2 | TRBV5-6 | TGTGCCAGCTCCTCCGTGTTACGGGGCTACACCTTC | CASSSVLRGYTF
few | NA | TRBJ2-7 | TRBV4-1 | TGCGCCAGCAGCCTGGGGGAGGACGGAACCTACGAGCAGTACTTC | CASSLGEDGTYEQYF
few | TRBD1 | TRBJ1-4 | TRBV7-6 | TGTGCCAGCAGCGGGCGACAGGGCAGTAATGAAAAACTGTTTTTT | CASSGRQGSNEKLFF
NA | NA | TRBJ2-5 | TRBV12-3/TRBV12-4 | TGTGCCAGCAGTTCCCGGGACCGCCTGGAGACCCAGTACTTC | CASSSRDRLETQYF
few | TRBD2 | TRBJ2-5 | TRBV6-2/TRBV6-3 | TGTGCCAGCACCCAGATACTAGCGAGGGGGACCCAGTACTTC | CASTQILARGTQYF
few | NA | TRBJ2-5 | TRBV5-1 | TGCGCCAGCAGCCCACAGGGTACCGCGGGGGAGACCCAGTACTTC | CASSPQGTAGETQYF
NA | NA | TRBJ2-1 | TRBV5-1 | TGCGCCAGCACCACTTGGGGTGTGGGGGACCACAATGAGCAGTTCTTC | CASTTWGVGDHNEQFF
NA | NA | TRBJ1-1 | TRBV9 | TGTGCCAGCAGCGTAGAGGGACATATGAACACTGAAGCTTTCTTT | CASSVEGHMNTEAFF
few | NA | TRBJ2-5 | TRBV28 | TGTGCCAGCGGGGGGGCCAGGGAGACCCAGTACTTC | CASGGARETQYF
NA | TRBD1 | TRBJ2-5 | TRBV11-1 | TGTGCCAGCAGTCCGAGCTTATTGACAGGGAAGACCCAGTACTTC | CASSPSLLTGKTQYF
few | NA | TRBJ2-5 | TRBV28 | TGTGCCAGCAGCCGGTGGGGAGCCGTCCGAGAGACCCAGTACTTC | CASSRWGAVRETQYF
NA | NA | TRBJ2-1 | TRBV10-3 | TGTGCCATCACCTCCGGACTTCATGAGCAGTTCTTC | CAITSGLHEQFF
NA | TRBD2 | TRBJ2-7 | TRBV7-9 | TGTGCCAGCAGCCCCTCCACTAGCGGGAGCTACGAGCAGTACTTC | CASSPSTSGSYEQYF
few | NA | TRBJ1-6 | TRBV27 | TGCGCCAGCAAGTCCGAGGTCCGATCCTATAATTCACCCCTCCACTTT | CASKSEVRSYNSPLHF
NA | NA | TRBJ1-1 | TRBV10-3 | TGTGCCATCAGTTACGGGGGCACTGAAGCTTTCTTT | CAISYGGTEAFF
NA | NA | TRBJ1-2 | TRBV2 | TGTGCCAGCAGTAACGGTAATGGCTACACCTTC | CASSNGNGYTF
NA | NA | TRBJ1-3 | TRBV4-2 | TGTGCCAGCAGCCAAGATCTGGGCAGGTTTCACTCTGGAAACACCATATATTTT | CASSQDLGRFHSGNTIYF
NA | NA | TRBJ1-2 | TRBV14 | TGTGCCAGCAGCCGCGGGGCCAGGGATATTCATGGCTACACCTTC | CASSRGARDIHGYTF
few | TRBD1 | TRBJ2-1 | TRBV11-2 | TGTGCCAGCAGCGCCACGTACAGGGGGCGCTACAATGAGCAGTTCTTC | CASSATYRGRYNEQFF
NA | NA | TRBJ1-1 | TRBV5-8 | TGTGCCAGCAGCTTGACCAATGGGTTGCAAGCTTTCTTT | CASSLTNGLQAFF
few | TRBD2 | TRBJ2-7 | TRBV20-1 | TGCAGTGCTAGCCCCCCGGGGGGGAGGGGGGCTTGGTCCTACGAGCAGTACTTC | CSASPPGGRGAWSYEQYF
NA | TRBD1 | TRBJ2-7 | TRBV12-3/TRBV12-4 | TGTGCCAGCAGGCGAGCCGGGACAGCCGACTACGAGCAGTACTTC | CASRRAGTADYEQYF
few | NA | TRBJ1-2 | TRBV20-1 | TGCAGTGCTAGGCTTTTGGATGGCTACACCTTC | CSARLLDGYTF
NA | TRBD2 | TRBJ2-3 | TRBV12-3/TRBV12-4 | TGTGCCAGCAGTCCTCTAGCGGGGGGTACGCAGTATTTT | CASSPLAGGTQYF
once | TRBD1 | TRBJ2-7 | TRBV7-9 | TGTGCCAGCAGCCTTGGACAGGCGGCGACCTACGAGCAGTACTTC | CASSLGQAATYEQYF
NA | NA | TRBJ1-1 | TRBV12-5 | TGTGCTAGTGGCCTTCTAACAGGCTATGCTTTCTTT | CASGLLTGYAFF
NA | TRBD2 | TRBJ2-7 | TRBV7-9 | TGTGCCAGCAGCGCCTCCGGGACTAGGGTTGGAGAGCAGTACTTC | CASSASGTRVGEQYF